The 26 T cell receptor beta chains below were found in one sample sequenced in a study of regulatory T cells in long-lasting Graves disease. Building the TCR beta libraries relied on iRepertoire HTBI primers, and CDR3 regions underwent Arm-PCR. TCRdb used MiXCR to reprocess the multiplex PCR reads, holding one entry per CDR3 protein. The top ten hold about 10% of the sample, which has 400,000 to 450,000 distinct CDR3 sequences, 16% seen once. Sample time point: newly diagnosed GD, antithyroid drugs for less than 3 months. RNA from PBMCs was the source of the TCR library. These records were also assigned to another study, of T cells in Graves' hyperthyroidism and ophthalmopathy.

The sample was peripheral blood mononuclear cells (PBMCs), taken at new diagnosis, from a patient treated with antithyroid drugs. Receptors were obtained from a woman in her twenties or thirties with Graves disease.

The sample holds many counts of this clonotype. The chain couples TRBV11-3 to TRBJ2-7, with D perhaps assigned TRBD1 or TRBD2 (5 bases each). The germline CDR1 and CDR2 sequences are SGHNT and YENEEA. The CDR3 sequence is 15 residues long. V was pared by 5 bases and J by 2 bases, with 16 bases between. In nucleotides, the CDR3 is TGTGCCAGCAGCCAGGGTCCGGGACGACCCTACGAGCAGTACTTC. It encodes CASSQGPGRPYEQYF.

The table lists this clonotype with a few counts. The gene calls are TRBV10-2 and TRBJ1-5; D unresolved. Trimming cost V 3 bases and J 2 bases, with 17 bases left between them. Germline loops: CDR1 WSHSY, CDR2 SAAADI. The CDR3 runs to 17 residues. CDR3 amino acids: CASSDGAGPKGNQPQHF. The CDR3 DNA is TGCGCCAGCAGTGACGGTGCGGGCCCTAAAGGCAATCAGCCCCAGCATTTT.

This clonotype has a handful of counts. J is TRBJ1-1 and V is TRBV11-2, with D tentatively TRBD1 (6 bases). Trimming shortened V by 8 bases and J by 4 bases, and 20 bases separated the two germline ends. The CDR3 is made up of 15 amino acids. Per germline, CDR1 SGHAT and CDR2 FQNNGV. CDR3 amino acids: CASGSLWGAGTEAFF. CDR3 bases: TGTGCCAGCGGCTCACTGTGGGGGGCCGGCACTGAAGCTTTCTTT.

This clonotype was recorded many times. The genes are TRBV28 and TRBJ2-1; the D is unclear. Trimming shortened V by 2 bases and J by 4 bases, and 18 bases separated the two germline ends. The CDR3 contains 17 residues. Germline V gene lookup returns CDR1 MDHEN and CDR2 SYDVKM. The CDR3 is CASSLVHPPEGYNEQFF. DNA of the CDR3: TGTGCCAGCAGTTTAGTTCATCCCCCCGAAGGATACAATGAGCAGTTCTTC.

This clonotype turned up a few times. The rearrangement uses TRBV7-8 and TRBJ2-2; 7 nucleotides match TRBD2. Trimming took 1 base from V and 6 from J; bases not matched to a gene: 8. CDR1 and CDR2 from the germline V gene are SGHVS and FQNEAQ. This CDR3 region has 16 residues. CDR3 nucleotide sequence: TGTGCCAGCAGCTTAGTTGGACTAGGCTCTTCCGGGGAGCTGTTTTTT. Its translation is CASSLVGLGSSGELFF.

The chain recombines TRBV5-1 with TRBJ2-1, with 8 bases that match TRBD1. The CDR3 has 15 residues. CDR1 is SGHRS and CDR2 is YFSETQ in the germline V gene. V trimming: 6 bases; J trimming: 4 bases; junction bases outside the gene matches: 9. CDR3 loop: CASNRGQGPYNEQFF. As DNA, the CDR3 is TGCGCCAGCAACCGTGGACAGGGCCCTTACAATGAGCAGTTCTTC.

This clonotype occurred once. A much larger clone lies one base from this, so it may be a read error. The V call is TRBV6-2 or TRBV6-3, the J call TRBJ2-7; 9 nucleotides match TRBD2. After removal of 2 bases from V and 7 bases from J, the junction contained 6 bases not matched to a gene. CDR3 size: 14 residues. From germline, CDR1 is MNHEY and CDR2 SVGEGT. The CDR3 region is CASSYIAGAQEQYF. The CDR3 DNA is TGTGCCAGCAGTTACATAGCGGGAGCTCAAGAGCAGTACTTC.

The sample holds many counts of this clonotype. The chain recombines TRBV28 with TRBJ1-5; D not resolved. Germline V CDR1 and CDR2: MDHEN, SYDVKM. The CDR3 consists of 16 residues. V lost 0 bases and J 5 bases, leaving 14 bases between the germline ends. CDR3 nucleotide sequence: TGTGCCAGCAGTTTATGGTCCTCCCCCCCCCATCAGCCCCAGCATTTT. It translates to CASSLWSSPPHQPQHF.

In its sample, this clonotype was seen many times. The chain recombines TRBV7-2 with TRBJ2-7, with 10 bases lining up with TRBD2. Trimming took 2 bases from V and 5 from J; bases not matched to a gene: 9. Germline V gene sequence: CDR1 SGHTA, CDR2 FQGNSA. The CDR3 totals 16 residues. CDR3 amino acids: CASSLPRGAGGNEQYF. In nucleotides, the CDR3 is TGTGCCAGCAGCTTACCCCGGGGAGCGGGAGGGAACGAGCAGTACTTC.

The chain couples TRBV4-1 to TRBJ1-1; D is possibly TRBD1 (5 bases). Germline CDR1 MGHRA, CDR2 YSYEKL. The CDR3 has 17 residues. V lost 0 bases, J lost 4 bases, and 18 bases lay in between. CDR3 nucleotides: TGCGCCAGCAGCCAAGACACCGGGACCGGCTCCCTCACTGAAGCTTTCTTT. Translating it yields CASSQDTGTGSLTEAFF.

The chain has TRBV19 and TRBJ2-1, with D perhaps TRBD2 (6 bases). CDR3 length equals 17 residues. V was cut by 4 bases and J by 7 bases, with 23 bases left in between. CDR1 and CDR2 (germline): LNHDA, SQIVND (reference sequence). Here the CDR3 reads CASSNLRGLPLRNEQFF. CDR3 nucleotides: TGTGCCAGTAGTAATCTCCGCGGACTACCCCTCAGGAATGAGCAGTTCTTC.

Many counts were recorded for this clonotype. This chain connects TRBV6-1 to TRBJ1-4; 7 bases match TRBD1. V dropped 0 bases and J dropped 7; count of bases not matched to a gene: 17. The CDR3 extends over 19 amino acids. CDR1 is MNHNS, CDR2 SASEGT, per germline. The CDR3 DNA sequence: TGTGCCAGCAGTGAAGCGATTGGGACAGTTAAGGGATCCAGTGAAAAACTGTTTTTT. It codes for CASSEAIGTVKGSSEKLFF.

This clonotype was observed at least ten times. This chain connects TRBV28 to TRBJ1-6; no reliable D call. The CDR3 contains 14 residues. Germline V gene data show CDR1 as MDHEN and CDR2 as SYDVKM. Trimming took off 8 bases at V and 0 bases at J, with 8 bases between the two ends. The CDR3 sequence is CASGGYSYNSPLHF. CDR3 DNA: TGTGCCAGCGGTGGGTACTCCTATAATTCACCCCTCCACTTT.

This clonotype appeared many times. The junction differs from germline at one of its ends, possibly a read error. The CDR3 DNA sequence: TGTGCCAGCAGCAGGGGGACTAGCGAGTACAATGAGCAGTTCTTC. Protein product: CASSRGTSEYNEQFF. The genes are TRBV5-1 and TRBJ2-1; TRBD2 agrees at 10 bases. The CDR3 is made up of 15 amino acids. Germline assignment: CDR1 SGHRS and CDR2 YFSETQ.

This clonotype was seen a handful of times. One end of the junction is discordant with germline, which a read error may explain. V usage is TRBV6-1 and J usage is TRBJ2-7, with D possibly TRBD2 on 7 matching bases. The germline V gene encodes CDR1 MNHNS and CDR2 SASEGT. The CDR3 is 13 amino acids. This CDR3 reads CAGRTAGSYEQYF. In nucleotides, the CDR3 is TGTGCCGGCAGGACAGCGGGATCCTACGAGCAGTACTTC.

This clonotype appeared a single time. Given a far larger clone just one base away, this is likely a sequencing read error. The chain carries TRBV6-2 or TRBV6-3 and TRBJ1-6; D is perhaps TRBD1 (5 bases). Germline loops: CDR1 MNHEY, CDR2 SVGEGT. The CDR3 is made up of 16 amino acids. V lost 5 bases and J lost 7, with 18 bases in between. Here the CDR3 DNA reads TGTGCCAGCAGTGAGTCTGAGGGACTGCAAAATTCACCCCTCCACTTT. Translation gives CASSESEGLQNSPLHF.

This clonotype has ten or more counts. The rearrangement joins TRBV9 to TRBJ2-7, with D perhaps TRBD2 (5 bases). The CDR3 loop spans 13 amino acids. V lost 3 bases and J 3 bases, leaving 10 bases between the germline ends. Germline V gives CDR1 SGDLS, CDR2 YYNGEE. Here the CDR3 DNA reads TGTGCCAGCAGCGCCGATGCGGGCTACGAGCAGTACTTC. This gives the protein CASSADAGYEQYF.

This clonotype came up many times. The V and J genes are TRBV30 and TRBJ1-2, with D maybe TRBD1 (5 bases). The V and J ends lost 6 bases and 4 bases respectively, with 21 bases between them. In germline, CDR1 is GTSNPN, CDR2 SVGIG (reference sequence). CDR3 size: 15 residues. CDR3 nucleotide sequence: TGTGCCTGTACTGACTCGGGGGTAATTAGCTATGGCTACACCTTC. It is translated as CACTDSGVISYGYTF.

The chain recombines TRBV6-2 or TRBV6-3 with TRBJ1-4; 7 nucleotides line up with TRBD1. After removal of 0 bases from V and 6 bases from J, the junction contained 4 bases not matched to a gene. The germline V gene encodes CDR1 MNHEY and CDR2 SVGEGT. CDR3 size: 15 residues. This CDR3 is CASSYSGTVDEKLFF. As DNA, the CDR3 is TGTGCCAGCAGTTACTCCGGGACAGTAGATGAAAAACTGTTTTTT.

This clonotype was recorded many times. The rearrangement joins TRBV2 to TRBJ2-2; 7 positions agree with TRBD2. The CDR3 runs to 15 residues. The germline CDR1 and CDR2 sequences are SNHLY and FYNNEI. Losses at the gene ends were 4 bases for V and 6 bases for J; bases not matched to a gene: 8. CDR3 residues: CASSVAAGAAGELFF. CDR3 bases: TGTGCCAGCAGTGTTGCGGCGGGAGCGGCCGGGGAGCTGTTTTTT. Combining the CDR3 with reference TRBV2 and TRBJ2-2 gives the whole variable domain EPEVTQTPSHQVTQMGQEVILRCVPISNHLYFYWYRQILGQKVEFLVSFYNNEISEKSEIFDDQFSVERPDGSNFTLKIRSTKLEDSAMYFCASSVAAGAAGELFFGEGSRLTVL.

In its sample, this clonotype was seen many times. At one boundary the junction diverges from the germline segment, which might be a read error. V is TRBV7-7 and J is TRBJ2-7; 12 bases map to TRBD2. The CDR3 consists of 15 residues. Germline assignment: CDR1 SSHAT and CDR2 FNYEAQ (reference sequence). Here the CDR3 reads CASSKLAGGIGEQYF. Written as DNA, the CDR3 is TGTGCTAGCAGCAAGCTAGCGGGAGGGATCGGCGAGCAGTACTTC.

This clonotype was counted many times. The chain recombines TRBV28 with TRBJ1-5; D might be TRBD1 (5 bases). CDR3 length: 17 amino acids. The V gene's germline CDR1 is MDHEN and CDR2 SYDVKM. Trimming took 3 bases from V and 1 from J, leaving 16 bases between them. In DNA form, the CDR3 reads TGTGCCAGCAGTTTCCAAGGGGCCAGACAGAGCAATCAGCCCCAGCATTTT. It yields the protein CASSFQGARQSNQPQHF.

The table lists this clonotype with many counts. The CDR3 protein is CASRSTSGRSNEQFF. The DNA of the CDR3 is TGTGCCAGCAGGTCCACTAGCGGGAGGAGTAATGAGCAGTTCTTC. V is TRBV12-3 or TRBV12-4 and J is TRBJ2-1, with 12 bases identical to TRBD2. V lost 6 bases to trimming and J lost 7 bases; unmatched junction nucleotides: 7. CDR3 length equals 15 residues.

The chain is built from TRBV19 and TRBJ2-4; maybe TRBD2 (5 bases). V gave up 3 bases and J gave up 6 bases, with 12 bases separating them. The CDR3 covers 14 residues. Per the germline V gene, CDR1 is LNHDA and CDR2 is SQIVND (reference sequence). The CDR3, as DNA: TGTGCCAGTAGTATTAGAGGGAGAAGAAACATTCAGTACTTC. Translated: CASSIRGRRNIQYF.

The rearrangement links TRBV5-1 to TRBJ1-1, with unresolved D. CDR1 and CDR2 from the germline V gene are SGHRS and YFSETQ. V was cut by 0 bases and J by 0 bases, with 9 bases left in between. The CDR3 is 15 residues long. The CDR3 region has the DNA TGCGCCAGCAGCTTGGGTCTCGCCCTGAACACTGAAGCTTTCTTT. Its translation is CASSLGLALNTEAFF.

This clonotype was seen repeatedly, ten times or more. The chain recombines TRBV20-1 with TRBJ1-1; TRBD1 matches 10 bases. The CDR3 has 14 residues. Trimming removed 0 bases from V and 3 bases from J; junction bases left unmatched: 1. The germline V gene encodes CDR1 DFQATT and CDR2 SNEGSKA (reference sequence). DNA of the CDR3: TGCAGTGCTAGAGAAGGGACAGGGGACACTGAAGCTTTCTTT. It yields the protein CSAREGTGDTEAFF.